These T cell receptor beta chains were read from a single sample in a study of OX40 agonist ivuxolimab in advanced cancers. Sequenced by immunoSEQ multiplex PCR; TCRdb stores in-frame clones only, minus some. The sample lists 81,000 or so clones; more than 70% were seen once. The specimen was CD4+ or CD8+ T cells sorted from blood, collected in a trial of the OX40 agonist ivuxolimab. These receptor sequences come from an adult with an advanced solid tumor such as melanoma, head and neck, liver or kidney cancer. The conserved cysteine and the conserved F or W are not part of the CDR3 here. Each record gives: J gene, clone size, CDR3 length, V gene, CDR3 protein. Some rows mark clone size as missing; the rest say once, few, many or name a class of expanded clone.

j_gene: TRBJ2-1
abundance: NA
len: 9
v_gene: TRBV18
CDR3aa: ASSPDNEQF

j_gene: TRBJ2-2
abundance: NA
len: 13
v_gene: TRBV6-5
CDR3aa: ASSSWRGGTGELF

j_gene: TRBJ1-5
abundance: NA
len: 16
v_gene: TRBV7-2
CDR3aa: ASSPGGRQSLSNQPQH

j_gene: TRBJ1-6
abundance: once
len: 9
v_gene: TRBV28
CDR3aa: ASSSESPLH

j_gene: TRBJ1-1
abundance: NA
len: 13
v_gene: TRBV6-1
CDR3aa: ASRVPLPGSTEAF

j_gene: TRBJ1-6
abundance: NA
len: 10
v_gene: TRBV4-2
CDR3aa: ASSQDDSPLH

j_gene: TRBJ2-1
abundance: NA
len: 14
v_gene: TRBV9
CDR3aa: ASSVAGVGSYNEQF

j_gene: TRBJ1-4
abundance: NA
len: 9
v_gene: TRBV2
CDR3aa: ASSANEKLF

j_gene: TRBJ2-3
abundance: NA
len: 15
v_gene: TRBV7-2
CDR3aa: ASSPRLAGGWGYTQY

j_gene: TRBJ1-5
abundance: NA
len: 14
v_gene: TRBV7-8
CDR3aa: ASSHHRVSGNQPQH

j_gene: TRBJ1-2
abundance: NA
len: 13
v_gene: TRBV5-5
CDR3aa: ASSRTQGRGYGYT

j_gene: TRBJ2-1
abundance: NA
len: 16
v_gene: TRBV5-4
CDR3aa: ASSPWVLVGGLGNEQF

j_gene: TRBJ1-1
abundance: NA
len: 12
v_gene: TRBV4-3
CDR3aa: ASSQSGTGAEAF

j_gene: TRBJ2-7
abundance: NA
len: 13
v_gene: TRBV18
CDR3aa: ASSTQGTGVNEQY

j_gene: TRBJ1-5
abundance: NA
len: 12
v_gene: TRBV10-3
CDR3aa: AIKGEESNQPQH

j_gene: TRBJ1-1
abundance: NA
len: 13
v_gene: TRBV5-4
CDR3aa: ASSLSGREDTEAF

j_gene: TRBJ2-3
abundance: NA
len: 14
v_gene: TRBV2
CDR3aa: ASSEAPQGSTDTQY

j_gene: TRBJ2-5
abundance: NA
len: 10
v_gene: TRBV2
CDR3aa: ASSDAAETQY